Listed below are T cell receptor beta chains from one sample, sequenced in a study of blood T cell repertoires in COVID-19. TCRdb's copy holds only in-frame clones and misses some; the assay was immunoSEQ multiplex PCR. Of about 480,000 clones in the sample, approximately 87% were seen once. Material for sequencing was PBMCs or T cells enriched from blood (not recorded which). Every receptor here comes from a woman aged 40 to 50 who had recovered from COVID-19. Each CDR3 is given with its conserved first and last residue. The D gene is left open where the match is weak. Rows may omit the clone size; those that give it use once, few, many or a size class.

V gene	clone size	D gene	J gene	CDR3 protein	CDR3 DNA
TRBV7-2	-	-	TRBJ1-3	CASSLVASGVSKYTIYF	TGTGCCAGCAGCTTAGTCGCGTCCGGGGTTAGCAAATACACCATATATTTT
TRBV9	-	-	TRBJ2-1	CASSVVAGINEQFF	TGTGCCAGCAGCGTAGTTGCGGGGATCAATGAGCAGTTCTTC
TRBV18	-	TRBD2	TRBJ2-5	CASSSAGGSQYF	TGTGCCAGCTCGTCGGCGGGAGGGTCCCAGTACTTC
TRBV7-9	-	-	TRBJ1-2	CASSLDGSYGYTF	TGTGCCAGCAGCTTAGATGGCAGCTATGGCTACACCTTC
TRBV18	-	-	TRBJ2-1	CASSPAMATRRFNEQFF	TGTGCCAGCTCACCCGCTATGGCGACTAGGCGGTTCAATGAGCAGTTCTTC
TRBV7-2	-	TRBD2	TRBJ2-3	CASSLTSGVGADTQYF	TGTGCCAGCAGCCTGACTAGCGGGGTAGGTGCGGATACGCAGTATTTT
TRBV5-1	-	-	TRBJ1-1	CASSLDGFGGSTEAFF	TGCGCCAGCAGCTTGGATGGGTTTGGGGGGTCCACTGAAGCTTTCTTT
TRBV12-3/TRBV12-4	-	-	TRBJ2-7	CASSWAGWDEQYF	TGTGCCAGCAGTTGGGCAGGGTGGGACGAGCAGTACTTC
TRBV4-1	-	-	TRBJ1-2	CASSHGLREHGYTF	TGCGCCAGCAGCCATGGTTTGCGGGAACATGGCTACACCTTC
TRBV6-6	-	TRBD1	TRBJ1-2	CAVSNPGQGAHGYTF	TGTGCCGTTTCGAACCCGGGACAGGGTGCCCATGGCTACACCTTC
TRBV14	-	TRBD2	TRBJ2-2	CASSQDIAGTNTGELFF	TGTGCCAGCAGCCAAGATATAGCGGGGACGAACACCGGGGAGCTGTTTTTT
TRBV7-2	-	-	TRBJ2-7	CASSPPRVGQTYEQYF	TGTGCCAGCAGCCCGCCCCGTGTGGGGCAGACCTACGAGCAGTACTTC
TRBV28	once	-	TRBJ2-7	CASSPQGIPYEQYF	TGTGCCAGCAGTCCCCAGGGGATTCCCTACGAGCAGTACTTC
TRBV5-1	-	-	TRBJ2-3	CASRVGEAQGGTQYF	TGCGCCAGCAGAGTAGGGGAGGCTCAAGGGGGCACGCAGTATTTT
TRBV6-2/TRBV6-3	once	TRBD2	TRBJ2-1	CASSTPSGSSYNEQFF	TGTGCCAGCAGTACTCCTAGCGGGAGCTCCTACAATGAGCAGTTCTTC
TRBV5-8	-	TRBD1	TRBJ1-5	CASSAGTGQVGQPQHF	TGTGCCAGCAGCGCCGGGACAGGGCAGGTCGGTCAGCCCCAGCATTTT
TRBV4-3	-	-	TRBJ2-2	CASSLLRGGELFF	TGCGCCAGCAGCCTCCTCAGGGGCGGGGAGCTGTTTTTT
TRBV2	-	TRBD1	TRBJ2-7	CASRGTGRAYEQYF	TGTGCCAGCAGAGGGACAGGGCGGGCTTACGAGCAGTACTTC
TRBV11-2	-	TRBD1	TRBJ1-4	CASTGGQIREKLFF	TGTGCCAGCACCGGGGGACAGATTCGAGAAAAACTGTTTTTT
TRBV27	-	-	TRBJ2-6	CASSLLTGTGANVLTF	TGTGCCAGCAGTTTATTAACGGGAACTGGGGCCAACGTCCTGACTTTC
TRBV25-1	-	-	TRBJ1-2	CASSVGGTYGYTF	TGTGCCAGCAGTGTAGGAGGAACCTATGGCTACACCTTC
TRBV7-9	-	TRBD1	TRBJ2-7	CASSLDRDEQYF	TGTGCCAGCAGCCTGGACAGGGACGAGCAGTACTTC
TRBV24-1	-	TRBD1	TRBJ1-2	CATSDAGTAYGYTF	TGTGCCACCAGTGATGCCGGGACAGCCTATGGCTACACCTTC
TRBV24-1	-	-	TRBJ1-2	CATSDLGVGYTF	TGTGCCACCAGTGATTTAGGGGTTGGCTACACCTTC
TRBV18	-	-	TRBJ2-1	CASSHEQGGEQFF	TGTGCCAGCTCACACGAACAGGGCGGCGAGCAGTTCTTC
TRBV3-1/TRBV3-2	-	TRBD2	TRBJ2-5	CASSQGRTSGRGIETQYF	TGTGCCAGCAGCCAAGGACGAACTAGCGGGAGAGGCATAGAGACCCAGTACTTC
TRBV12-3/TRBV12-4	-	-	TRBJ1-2	CASSLWRGPGYTF	TGTGCCAGCAGCCTTTGGAGAGGTCCTGGCTACACCTTC
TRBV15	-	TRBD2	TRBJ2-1	CATTRGKGTSGNEQFF	TGTGCCACCACCCGAGGGAAAGGGACTAGCGGCAATGAGCAGTTCTTC
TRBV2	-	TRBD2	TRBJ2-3	CASSPGWGLAGVFPTDTQYF	TGTGCCAGCAGTCCTGGATGGGGACTAGCGGGAGTTTTTCCCACAGATACGCAGTATTTT
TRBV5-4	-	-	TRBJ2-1	CASSFDGTSSYNEQFF	TGTGCCAGCAGCTTTGATGGTACCAGCTCCTACAATGAGCAGTTCTTC
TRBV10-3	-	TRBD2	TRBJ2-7	CAISESTSGTYEQYF	TGTGCCATCAGTGAGTCGACTAGCGGGACCTACGAGCAGTACTTC
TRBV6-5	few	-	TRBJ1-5	CASSLFRQDNQPQHF	TGTGCCAGCAGTCTATTTAGACAGGACAATCAGCCCCAGCATTTT
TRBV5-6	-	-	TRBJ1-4	CASSLVFGQDTEKLFF	TGTGCCAGCAGCTTGGTATTTGGTCAGGATACCGAAAAACTGTTTTTT
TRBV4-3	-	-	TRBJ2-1	CASSSDGRQGIGSEQFF	TGCGCCAGCAGCTCCGACGGGCGGCAGGGGATTGGTAGTGAGCAGTTCTTC
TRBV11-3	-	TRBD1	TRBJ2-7	CASSLEGTAAIYEQYF	TGTGCCAGCAGCTTAGAGGGGACAGCGGCAATCTACGAGCAGTACTTC
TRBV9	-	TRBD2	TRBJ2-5	CASSVGPAGVGETQYF	TGTGCCAGCAGCGTAGGCCCAGCGGGAGTCGGAGAGACCCAGTACTTC
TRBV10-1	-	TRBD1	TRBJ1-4	CASSANPGQANEKLFF	TGCGCCAGCAGTGCAAATCCGGGACAGGCTAATGAAAAACTGTTTTTT
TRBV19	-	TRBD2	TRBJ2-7	CASSMGPGTSRTEQYF	TGTGCCAGTAGTATGGGCCCCGGGACTAGTCGGACGGAGCAGTACTTC
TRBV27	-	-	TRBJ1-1	CASSLGGRTEAFF	TGTGCCAGCAGTTTAGGGGGGAGAACTGAAGCTTTCTTT
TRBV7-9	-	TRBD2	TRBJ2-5	CASSSSGGRLETQYF	TGTGCCAGCAGCTCTAGCGGGGGGCGCCTAGAGACCCAGTACTTC
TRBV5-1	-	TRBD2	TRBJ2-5	CASSPTSGSTKAETQYF	TGCGCCAGCAGCCCGACTAGCGGGAGCACGAAGGCGGAGACCCAGTACTTC
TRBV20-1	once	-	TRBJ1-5	CSASWGRGQPQHF	TGCAGTGCTAGTTGGGGGCGCGGTCAGCCCCAGCATTTT
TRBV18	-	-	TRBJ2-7	CASSPPNLLTGEQYF	TGTGCCAGCTCACCACCCAATCTGTTGACGGGTGAGCAGTACTTC
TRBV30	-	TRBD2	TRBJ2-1	CAWRSGRAYNEQFF	TGTGCCTGGAGGAGCGGGAGGGCCTACAATGAGCAGTTCTTC
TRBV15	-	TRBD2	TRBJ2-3	CATSRGGLAGGITDTQYF	TGTGCCACCAGCAGAGGGGGACTAGCGGGAGGGATCACAGATACGCAGTATTTT
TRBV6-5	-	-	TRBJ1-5	CASRLGTGLGQPQHF	TGTGCCAGCAGACTAGGGACCGGACTAGGTCAGCCCCAGCATTTT
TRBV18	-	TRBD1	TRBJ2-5	CASSRGQPGETQYF	TGTGCCAGCTCACGGGGACAGCCAGGAGAGACCCAGTACTTC
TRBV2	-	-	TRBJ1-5	CASSVDRLSNQPQHF	TGTGCCAGCAGCGTGGACAGACTCAGCAATCAGCCCCAGCATTTT
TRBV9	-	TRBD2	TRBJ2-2	CASSLTGTSGIPNTGELFF	TGTGCCAGCAGCCTTACCGGGACTAGCGGGATTCCGAACACCGGGGAGCTGTTTTTT
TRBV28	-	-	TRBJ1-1	CASSSDPFGREVTEAFF	TGTGCCAGCAGTTCTGACCCCTTCGGGAGGGAGGTCACTGAAGCTTTCTTT
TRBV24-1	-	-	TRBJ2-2	CATRQDRSTNTGELFF	TGTGCCACCCGTCAGGACAGATCCACGAACACCGGGGAGCTGTTTTTT
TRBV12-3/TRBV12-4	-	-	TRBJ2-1	CASSPGQYNEQFF	TGTGCCAGCAGTCCCGGACAGTACAATGAGCAGTTCTTC
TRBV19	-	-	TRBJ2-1	CASSKRNEQFF	TGTGCCAGTAGTAAGAGGAATGAGCAGTTCTTC
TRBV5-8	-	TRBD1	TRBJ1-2	CASSARQGNYGYTF	TGTGCCAGCAGCGCAAGACAGGGGAACTATGGCTACACCTTC
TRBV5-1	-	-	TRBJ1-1	CASSFEGGNTEAFF	TGCGCCAGCAGCTTCGAGGGAGGGAACACTGAAGCTTTCTTT